This TCR beta chain was sequenced for a study of T cell repertoires in cytomegalovirus infection. TCRdb re-called the reads through MiXCR, storing one row per CDR3 protein. The sample contains 800,000 to 950,000 distinct CDR3 sequences, about 30% of which appear only once. A remark on this clonotype: The antigen is undetermined.

This CDR3 is 14 amino acids long. Germline values: CDR1 DFQATT, CDR2 SNEGSKA (reference sequence). Trimming removed 3 bases from V and 0 bases from J, with 9 bases in between. The chain carries TRBV20-1 and TRBJ2-1; D perhaps matches TRBD2 (5 bases). The clonotype was recovered from a human donor in good health (CMV status not recorded). Some clones in this sample may be carry-over from other donors' samples. The specimen comprised cultured CD8+ T cells from PBMCs, sampled from culture after CMV antigen stimulation. This CDR3 reads CSARYGDSYNEQFF. In DNA, the CDR3 is TGCAGTGCTAGGTACGGGGACTCCTACAATGAGCAGTTCTTC.